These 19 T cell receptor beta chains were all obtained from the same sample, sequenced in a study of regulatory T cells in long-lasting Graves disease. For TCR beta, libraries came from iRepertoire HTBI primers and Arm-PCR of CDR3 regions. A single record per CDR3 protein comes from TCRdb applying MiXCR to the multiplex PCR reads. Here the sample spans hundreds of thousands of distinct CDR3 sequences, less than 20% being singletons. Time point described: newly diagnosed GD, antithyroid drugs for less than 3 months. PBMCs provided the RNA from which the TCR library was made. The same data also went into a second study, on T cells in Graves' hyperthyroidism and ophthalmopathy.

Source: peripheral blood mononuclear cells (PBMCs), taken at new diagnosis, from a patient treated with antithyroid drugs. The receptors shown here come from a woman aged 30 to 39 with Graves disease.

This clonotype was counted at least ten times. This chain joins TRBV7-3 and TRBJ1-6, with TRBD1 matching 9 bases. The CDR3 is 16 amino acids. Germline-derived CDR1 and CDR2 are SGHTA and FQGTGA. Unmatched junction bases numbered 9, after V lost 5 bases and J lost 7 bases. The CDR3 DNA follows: TGTGCCAGCAGCCCTACAGGGGGCGCAGGGAATTCACCCCTCCACTTT. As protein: CASSPTGGAGNSPLHF.

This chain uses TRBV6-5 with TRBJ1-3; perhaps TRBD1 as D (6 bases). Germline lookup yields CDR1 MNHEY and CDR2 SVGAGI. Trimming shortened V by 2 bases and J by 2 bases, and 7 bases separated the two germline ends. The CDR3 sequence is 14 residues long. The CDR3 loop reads CASSYPGAGNTIYF. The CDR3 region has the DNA TGTGCCAGCAGTTACCCAGGGGCTGGAAACACCATATATTTT.

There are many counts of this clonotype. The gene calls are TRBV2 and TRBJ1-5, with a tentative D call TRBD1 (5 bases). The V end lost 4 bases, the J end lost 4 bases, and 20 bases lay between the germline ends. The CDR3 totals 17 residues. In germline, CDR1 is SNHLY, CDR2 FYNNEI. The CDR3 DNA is TGTGCCAGCAGTGCCAGGCCTAAAGGGACGAATAATCAGCCCCAGCATTTT. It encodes CASSARPKGTNNQPQHF.

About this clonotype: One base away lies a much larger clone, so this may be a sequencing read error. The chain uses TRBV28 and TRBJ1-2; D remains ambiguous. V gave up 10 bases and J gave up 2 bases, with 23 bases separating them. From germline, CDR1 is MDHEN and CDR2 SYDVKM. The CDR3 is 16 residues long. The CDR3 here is CATIPEGRGPNYGYTF. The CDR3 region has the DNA TGTGCCACCATTCCGGAGGGCCGGGGTCCAAACTATGGCTACACCTTC.

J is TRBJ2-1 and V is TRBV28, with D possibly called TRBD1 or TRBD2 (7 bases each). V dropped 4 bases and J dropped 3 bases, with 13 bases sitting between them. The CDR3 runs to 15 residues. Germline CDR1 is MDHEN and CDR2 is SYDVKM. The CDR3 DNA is TGTGCCAGCAGTTCAGGGGGGGGTTTCTACAATGAGCAGTTCTTC. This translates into CASSSGGGFYNEQFF.

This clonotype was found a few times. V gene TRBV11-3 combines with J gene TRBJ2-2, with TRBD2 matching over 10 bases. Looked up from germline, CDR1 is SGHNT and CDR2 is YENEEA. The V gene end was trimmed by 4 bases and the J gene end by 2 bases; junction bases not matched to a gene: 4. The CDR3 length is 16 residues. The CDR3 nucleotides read TGTGCCAGCAGCTCTCTAGCGGGGGAAAACACCGGGGAGCTGTTTTTT. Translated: CASSSLAGENTGELFF.

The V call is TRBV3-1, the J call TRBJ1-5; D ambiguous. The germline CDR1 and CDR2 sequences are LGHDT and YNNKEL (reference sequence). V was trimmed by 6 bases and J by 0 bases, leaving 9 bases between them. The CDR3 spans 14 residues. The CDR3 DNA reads TGTGCCAGCAGTCGTCAGAATAGCAATCAGCCCCAGCATTTT. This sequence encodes CASSRQNSNQPQHF.

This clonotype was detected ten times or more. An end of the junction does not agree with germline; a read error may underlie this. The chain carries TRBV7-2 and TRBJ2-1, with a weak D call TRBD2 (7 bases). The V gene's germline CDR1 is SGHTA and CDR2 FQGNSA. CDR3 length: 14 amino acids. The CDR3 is CASSYRGGYSEQFF. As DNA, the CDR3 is TGTGCCAGCAGCTATAGGGGGGGCTACAGTGAGCAGTTCTTC.

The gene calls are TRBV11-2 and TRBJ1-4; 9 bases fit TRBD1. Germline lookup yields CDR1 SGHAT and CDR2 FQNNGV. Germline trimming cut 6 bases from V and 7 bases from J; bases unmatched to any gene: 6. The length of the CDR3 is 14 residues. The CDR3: CASSSDRGTEKLFF. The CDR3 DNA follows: TGTGCCAGCAGTTCGGACAGGGGTACTGAAAAACTGTTTTTT.

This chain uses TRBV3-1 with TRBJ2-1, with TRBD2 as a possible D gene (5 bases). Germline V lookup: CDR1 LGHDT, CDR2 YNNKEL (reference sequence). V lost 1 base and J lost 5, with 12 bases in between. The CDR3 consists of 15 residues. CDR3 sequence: CASSQGWLAHNEQFF. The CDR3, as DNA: TGTGCCAGCAGCCAAGGCTGGCTAGCCCACAATGAGCAGTTCTTC.

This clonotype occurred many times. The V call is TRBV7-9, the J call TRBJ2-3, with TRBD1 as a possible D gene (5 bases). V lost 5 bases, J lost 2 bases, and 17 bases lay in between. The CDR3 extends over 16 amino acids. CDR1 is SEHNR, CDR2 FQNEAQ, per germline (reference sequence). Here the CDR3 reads CASSPSIDRLTDTQYF. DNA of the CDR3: TGTGCCAGCAGCCCATCCATCGACAGACTCACAGATACGCAGTATTTT.

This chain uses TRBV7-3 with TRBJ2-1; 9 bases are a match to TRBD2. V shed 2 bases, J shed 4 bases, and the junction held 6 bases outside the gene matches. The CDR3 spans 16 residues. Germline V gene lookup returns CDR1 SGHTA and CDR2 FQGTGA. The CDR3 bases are TGTGCCAGCAGCTTATTAGCTAGCGGGGAGTACAATGAGCAGTTCTTC. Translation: CASSLLASGEYNEQFF.

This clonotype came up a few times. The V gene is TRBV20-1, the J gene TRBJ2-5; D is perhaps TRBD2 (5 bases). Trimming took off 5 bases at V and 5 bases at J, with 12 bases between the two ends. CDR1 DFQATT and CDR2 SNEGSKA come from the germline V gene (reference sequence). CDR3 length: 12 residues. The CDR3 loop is CSAGGSSETQYF. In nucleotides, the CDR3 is TGCAGTGCTGGAGGAAGTAGTGAGACCCAGTACTTC.

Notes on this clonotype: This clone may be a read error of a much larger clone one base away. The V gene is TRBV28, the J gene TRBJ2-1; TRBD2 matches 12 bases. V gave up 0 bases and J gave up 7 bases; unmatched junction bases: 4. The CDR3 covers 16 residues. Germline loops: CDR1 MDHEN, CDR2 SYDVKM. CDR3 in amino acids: CASSLWTSGSPNEQFF. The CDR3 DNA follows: TGTGCCAGCAGTTTATGGACTAGCGGGAGTCCTAATGAGCAGTTCTTC.

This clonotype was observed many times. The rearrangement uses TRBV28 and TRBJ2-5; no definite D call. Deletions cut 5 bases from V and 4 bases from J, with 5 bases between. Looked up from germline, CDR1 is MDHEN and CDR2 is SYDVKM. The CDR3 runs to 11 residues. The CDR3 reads CASSGIETQYF. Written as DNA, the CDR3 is TGTGCCAGCAGTGGGATAGAGACCCAGTACTTC.

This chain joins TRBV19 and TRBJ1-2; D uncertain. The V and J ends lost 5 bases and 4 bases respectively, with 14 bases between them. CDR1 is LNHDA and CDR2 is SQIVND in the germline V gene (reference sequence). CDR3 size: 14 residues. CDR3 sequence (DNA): TGTGCCAGTAGTCCTACGCAAGATCTCTATGGCTACACCTTC. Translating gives CASSPTQDLYGYTF. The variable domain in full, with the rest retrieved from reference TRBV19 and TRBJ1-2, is DGGITQSPKYLFRKEGQNVTLSCEQNLNHDAMYWYRQDPGQGLRLIYYSQIVNDFQKGDIAEGYSVSREKKESFPLTVTSAQKNPTAFYLCASSPTQDLYGYTFGSGTRLTVV.

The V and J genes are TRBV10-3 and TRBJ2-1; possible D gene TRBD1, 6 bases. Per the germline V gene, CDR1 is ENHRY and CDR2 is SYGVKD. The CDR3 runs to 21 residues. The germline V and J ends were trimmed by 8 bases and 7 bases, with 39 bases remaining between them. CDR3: CAIEKGAGQSLLVGKKNEQFF. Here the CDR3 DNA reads TGTGCCATCGAGAAGGGAGCCGGACAGAGCCTTCTAGTGGGGAAAAAGAATGAGCAGTTCTTC.

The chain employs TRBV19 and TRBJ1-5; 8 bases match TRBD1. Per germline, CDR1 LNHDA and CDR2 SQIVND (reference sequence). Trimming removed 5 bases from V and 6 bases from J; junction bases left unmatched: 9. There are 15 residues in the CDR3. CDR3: CASSARETGVQPQHF. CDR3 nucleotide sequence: TGTGCCAGTAGTGCTAGAGAGACAGGGGTTCAGCCCCAGCATTTT. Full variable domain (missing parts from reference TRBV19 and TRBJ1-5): DGGITQSPKYLFRKEGQNVTLSCEQNLNHDAMYWYRQDPGQGLRLIYYSQIVNDFQKGDIAEGYSVSREKKESFPLTVTSAQKNPTAFYLCASSARETGVQPQHFGDGTRLSIL.

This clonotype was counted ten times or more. DNA for the CDR3: TGTGCCAGCAGCTTAGATCGTCAAGTTAGCACAGATACGCAGTATTTT. Translation gives CASSLDRQVSTDTQYF. The rearrangement links TRBV11-3 to TRBJ2-3; the D is unclear. This CDR3 is built from 16 residues. The V gene's germline CDR1 is SGHNT and CDR2 YENEEA. V was clipped by 0 bases and J by 0 bases, with 10 bases between them.